Listed below are T cell receptor beta chains from one sample, sequenced in a study of PD-1 blockade in classical Hodgkin lymphoma. TCRdb's table, derived via immunoSEQ multiplex PCR, lists solely in-frame clones and lacks some. The sample lists some 96,000 clones, more than 85% occurring once. Material: peripheral blood mononuclear cells (PBMCs), obtained before the fourth cycle of nivolumab. Receptor source: a human donor with classical Hodgkin lymphoma. The CDR3 runs from the conserved cysteine through the conserved F or W. The order of the fields is CDR3 length, clone size, V gene, D gene, J gene, CDR3 protein, CDR3 DNA. D genes are given only for firm matches. Part of the rows lack a size; the others show once, few, many or a class for expanded clones.

>16|.|TRBV25-1|TRBD1|TRBJ2-7
CASSAGTGYPSYEQYF
TGTGCCAGCAGTGCCGGGACAGGGTATCCTAGCTACGAGCAGTACTTC
>18|.|TRBV7-9|TRBD2|TRBJ2-2
CASSTGLAGGGNTGELFF
TGTGCCAGCAGCACGGGACTAGCGGGAGGAGGGAACACCGGGGAGCTGTTTTTT
>14|.|TRBV19|.|TRBJ1-1
CASSMDRRNTEAFF
TGTGCCAGTAGTATGGACAGAAGGAACACTGAAGCTTTCTTT
>15|.|TRBV7-2|TRBD2|TRBJ2-2
CASSFSGANTGELFF
TGTGCCAGCAGCTTTAGCGGGGCGAACACCGGGGAGCTGTTTTTT
>17|.|TRBV30|TRBD1|TRBJ2-6
CAWSPRTGGTGANVLTF
TGTGCCTGGAGTCCCCGGACAGGGGGCACTGGGGCCAACGTCCTGACTTTC
>14|.|TRBV11-2|TRBD1|TRBJ2-1
CASGKTQGSFEQFF
TGTGCCAGCGGCAAAACACAGGGGTCCTTTGAGCAGTTCTTC
>13|.|TRBV7-7|.|TRBJ2-3
CASTNSGADTQYF
TGTGCTAGCACCAATTCAGGGGCAGATACGCAGTATTTT
>16|.|TRBV28|TRBD2|TRBJ2-2
CASINIAGALTGELFF
TGTGCCAGCATCAATATAGCGGGAGCTCTCACCGGGGAGCTGTTTTTT
>14|once|TRBV19|.|TRBJ2-7
CASRPQGKGGEQYF
TGTGCCAGTAGGCCACAGGGAAAGGGCGGCGAGCAGTACTTC
>12|.|TRBV11-2|.|TRBJ2-3
CASSGTLDTQYF
TGTGCCAGCAGCGGGACCCTTGATACGCAGTATTTT
>15|.|TRBV7-2|.|TRBJ2-1
CASSLGWSSYNEQFF
TGTGCCAGCAGCTTAGGATGGAGCTCCTACAATGAGCAGTTCTTC
>16|.|TRBV12-5|.|TRBJ2-3
CASGLVQLGGTDTQYF
TGTGCTAGTGGTTTGGTACAGCTGGGAGGCACAGATACGCAGTATTTT
>17|.|TRBV19|TRBD2|TRBJ2-3
CASSSRDSGSVADTQYF
TGTGCCAGTAGTAGCCGCGATAGCGGGAGCGTAGCAGATACGCAGTATTTT
>13|.|TRBV29-1|.|TRBJ2-4
CSVEGFDKNIQYF
TGCAGCGTTGAAGGGTTTGACAAAAACATTCAGTACTTC
>19|.|TRBV9|.|TRBJ2-5
CASSVGRDETGQFEETQYF
TGTGCCAGCAGCGTAGGCAGGGACGAAACAGGGCAATTTGAAGAGACCCAGTACTTC
>19|.|TRBV7-2|TRBD2|TRBJ2-7
CASSHYPTSGRPSSYEQYF
TGTGCCAGCAGCCATTATCCGACTAGCGGGAGACCTAGCTCCTACGAGCAGTACTTC
>14|medium-sized|TRBV27|.|TRBJ2-7
CASSPSGRGYEQYF
TGTGCCAGCAGCCCCTCTGGGCGAGGATACGAGCAGTACTTC
>16|.|TRBV13|.|TRBJ1-5
CAMDTKPADSNQPQHF
TGTGCCATGGACACCAAACCAGCTGATAGCAATCAGCCCCAGCATTTT
>14|.|TRBV30|.|TRBJ2-2
CACWSRTHVGELFF
TGTGCCTGCTGGAGCCGAACGCACGTCGGGGAGCTGTTTTTT
>15|.|TRBV2|.|TRBJ1-2
CASTSDRRLNYGYTF
TGTGCCAGCACTTCTGACAGGAGACTTAACTATGGCTACACCTTC
>16|.|TRBV7-2|.|TRBJ1-2
CASSTKGRTVNYGYTF
TGTGCCAGCAGCACCAAAGGGCGTACAGTCAACTATGGCTACACCTTC
>15|.|TRBV5-5|TRBD2|TRBJ2-7
CASSLGLAGPYEQYF
TGTGCCAGCAGCTTGGGGCTAGCGGGCCCCTACGAGCAGTACTTC
>19|.|TRBV6-1|TRBD1|TRBJ2-5
CASSERHGRGPTGKETQYF
TGTGCCAGCAGTGAAAGGCACGGTAGAGGACCGACAGGGAAGGAGACCCAGTACTTC
>17|.|TRBV27|.|TRBJ2-1
CASSSPGRGGGYNEQFF
TGTGCCAGCAGTTCCCCGGGACGCGGAGGAGGTTACAATGAGCAGTTCTTC
>15|.|TRBV5-4|TRBD1|TRBJ1-1
CASSLTTGGGTEAFF
TGTGCCAGCAGCCTCACTACAGGGGGGGGGACTGAAGCTTTCTTT
>15|.|TRBV5-1|.|TRBJ2-1
CASRGESVGRNEQFF
TGCGCCAGCAGGGGAGAGTCAGTTGGGCGCAATGAGCAGTTCTTC
>18|.|TRBV7-2|TRBD2|TRBJ2-7
CASSLGTPGLAVSYEQYF
TGTGCCAGCAGCTTAGGCACGCCTGGACTAGCGGTTTCCTACGAGCAGTACTTC
>16|.|TRBV5-1|.|TRBJ2-2
CASSLEGRVLVGELFF
TGCGCCAGCAGCTTGGAGGGTCGGGTGTTGGTCGGGGAGCTGTTTTTT
>12|.|TRBV5-4|.|TRBJ2-7
CASSLVGYEQYF
TGTGCCAGCAGCTTGGTAGGTTACGAGCAGTACTTC
>14|.|TRBV28|.|TRBJ1-5
CASSMGTAMRPQHF
TGTGCCAGCAGTATGGGGACGGCAATGAGGCCCCAGCATTTT
>15|.|TRBV5-6|.|TRBJ1-3
CASSLDPGPGNTIYF
TGTGCCAGCAGCTTGGACCCCGGACCCGGAAACACCATATATTTT
>13|.|TRBV29-1|TRBD2|TRBJ2-3
CSVRREGINTQYF
TGCAGCGTCCGGCGGGAGGGCATAAATACGCAGTATTTT
>17|.|TRBV19|.|TRBJ2-1
CASSIKLGSGPLLEQFF
TGTGCCAGTAGTATCAAACTGGGCTCGGGACCCCTATTGGAGCAGTTCTTC
>14|.|TRBV19|.|TRBJ2-1
CASSRSNFYNEQFF
TGTGCCAGTAGCAGGAGCAACTTCTACAATGAGCAGTTCTTC
>12|once|TRBV29-1|.|TRBJ2-3
CSVLESTDTQYF
TGCAGCGTTCTGGAGAGCACAGATACGCAGTATTTT
>13|.|TRBV9|.|TRBJ1-1
CASSVGPGTEAFF
TGTGCCAGCAGCGTAGGCCCGGGGACTGAAGCTTTCTTT
>13|.|TRBV29-1|.|TRBJ2-6
CSVAGTGANVLTF
TGCAGCGTCGCAGGGACCGGGGCCAACGTCCTGACTTTC
>12|.|TRBV18|.|TRBJ2-5
CASSPPGETQYF
TGTGCCAGCTCACCACCGGGAGAGACCCAGTACTTC
>16|.|TRBV4-1|.|TRBJ1-5
CASSQGVGQLNQPQHF
TGCGCCAGCAGCCAAGGGGTGGGCCAGCTCAATCAGCCCCAGCATTTT
>16|.|TRBV11-2|TRBD2|TRBJ2-1
CASSLRLAGEYNEQFF
TGTGCCAGCAGCTTACGCCTAGCGGGAGAGTACAATGAGCAGTTCTTC
>15|.|TRBV10-1|TRBD1|TRBJ1-1
CASSSTGTGDAEAFF
TGCGCCAGCAGCTCCACCGGGACAGGGGACGCTGAAGCTTTCTTT
>13|.|TRBV2|.|TRBJ2-7
CASRTLTSNEQYF
TGTGCCAGCAGAACCCTCACTAGCAACGAGCAGTACTTC
>16|few|TRBV9|.|TRBJ2-2
CASSPSPKLVSGELFF
TGTGCCAGCAGCCCATCTCCAAAATTAGTCTCCGGGGAGCTGTTTTTT
>16|.|TRBV25-1|TRBD1|TRBJ1-4
CASSELGQPRGEKLFF
TGTGCCAGCAGTGAACTGGGACAGCCTCGGGGTGAAAAACTGTTTTTT
>15|few|TRBV30|TRBD1|TRBJ1-2
CAWSVLRTGGAGYTF
TGTGCCTGGAGTGTCCTAAGGACAGGGGGCGCCGGCTACACCTTC
>12|.|TRBV29-1|TRBD1|TRBJ1-2
CSAPGQGYGYTF
TGCAGCGCCCCGGGACAGGGCTACGGCTACACCTTC
>15|once|TRBV6-1|.|TRBJ2-3
CASTTVSILTDTQYF
TGTGCCAGCACGACGGTTTCTATACTCACAGATACGCAGTATTTT
>15|.|TRBV5-6|.|TRBJ1-3
CASSPGPGAGNTIYF
TGTGCCAGCAGCCCGGGACCGGGGGCTGGAAACACCATATATTTT
>17|.|TRBV28|.|TRBJ1-5
CASISGMGTYSNQPQHF
TGTGCCAGCATAAGTGGGATGGGGACCTATAGCAATCAGCCCCAGCATTTT
>14|.|TRBV27|.|TRBJ2-1
CASSPLAGIYEQFF
TGTGCCAGCAGTCCTCTGGCTGGGATCTATGAGCAGTTCTTC
>16|.|TRBV11-2|TRBD2|TRBJ2-7
CASRGFPGLAGNEQYF
TGTGCCAGCAGGGGTTTTCCGGGACTAGCGGGAAACGAGCAGTACTTC